The 8 T cell receptor beta chains below come from one sample, sequenced in a study of CD4 T cells in relation to SARS-CoV-2 and coronaviruses. Only in-frame clones appear in the TCRdb table, and some are missing; sequencing was by immunoSEQ multiplex PCR. The data hold tens of thousands of clones, with roughly 85% observed a single time. The unexposed donors gave CD4+ T cells in about 2010-2019, prior to COVID-19. What was sequenced was memory CD4+ T cells from PBMCs. Receptors were obtained from a human donor in good health.

This sequence joins TRBV12-3 or TRBV12-4 and TRBJ1-4, with 7 bases matching TRBD1. This CDR3 contains 13 residues. With V trimmed by 5 bases and J by 11 bases, 8 bases remained unmatched. CDR3 residues: CASSTGQIIKLFF. CDR3 bases: TGTGCCAGCAGTACGGGACAGATCATCAAACTGTTTTTT.

This clone appeared once. CDR3: CASSLMAGQNKYNSYNEQFF. CDR3 sequence (DNA): TGTGCCAGCAGCTTAATGGCGGGACAGAATAAGTACAACTCCTACAATGAGCAGTTCTTC. The rearrangement uses TRBV7-3 and TRBJ2-1, with D possibly being TRBD1 (7 bases). Looked up from germline, CDR1 is SGHTA and CDR2 is FQGTGA. The CDR3 runs to 20 residues. V lost 1 base and J 0 bases, leaving 22 bases between the germline ends.

V gene TRBV11-2 combines with J gene TRBJ2-3, with D uncertain. This CDR3 comprises 15 residues. With 4 bases removed from V and 6 bases from J, the gap between germline ends came to 17 bases. Germline CDR1 reads SGHAT; CDR2 reads FQNNGV. The CDR3 DNA follows: TGTGCCAGCAGCTCTTTAGTGGGTGTTTATGATACGCAGTATTTT. Protein product: CASSSLVGVYDTQYF.

V gene TRBV5-4 combines with J gene TRBJ1-1, with D uncertain. V was clipped by 0 bases and J by 2 bases, with 5 bases between them. The CDR3 covers 13 residues. Germline CDR1 reads SGHNT; CDR2 reads YYREEE (reference sequence). CDR3 nucleotides: TGTGCCAGCAGCTTGGCGGGAAACACTGAAGCTTTCTTT. Amino acids: CASSLAGNTEAFF. Filled out from reference TRBV5-4 and TRBJ1-1, the complete variable domain reads ETGVTQSPTHLIKTRGQQVTLRCSSQSGHNTVSWYQQALGQGPQFIFQYYREEENGRGNFPPRFSGLQFPNYSSELNVNALELDDSALYLCASSLAGNTEAFFGQGTRLTVV.

The gene calls are TRBV6-5 and TRBJ1-1; TRBD1 is a possible D gene (6 bases). The CDR3 length is 16 residues. CDR1 MNHEY and CDR2 SVGAGI come from the germline V gene. Trimming stripped 2 bases from V and 0 bases from J, with 13 bases between. The CDR3 region is CASSYGQGTMNTEAFF. The CDR3 nucleotides read TGTGCCAGCAGTTACGGGCAGGGGACCATGAACACTGAAGCTTTCTTT.

The chain employs TRBV7-8 and TRBJ2-3; no firm D call. Trimming cost V 3 bases and J 7 bases, with 8 bases left between them. Germline assignment: CDR1 SGHVS and CDR2 FQNEAQ. This CDR3 contains 12 residues. The CDR3 reads CASSFEMNTQYF. CDR3 nucleotide sequence: TGTGCCAGCAGCTTTGAGATGAATACGCAGTATTTT.

This chain links TRBV5-1 with TRBJ2-3, with 9 bases that match TRBD2. Looked up from germline, CDR1 is SGHRS and CDR2 is YFSETQ. The ends lost 7 bases at V and 2 bases at J; junction bases unmatched: 5. CDR3 size: 14 residues. CDR3 residues: CASRLADYTDTQYF. DNA of the CDR3: TGCGCCAGCCGACTAGCGGACTACACAGATACGCAGTATTTT.

The gene calls are TRBV12-3 or TRBV12-4 and TRBJ1-2, with TRBD1 identical over 7 bases. After removal of 3 bases from V and 7 bases from J, the junction contained 5 bases not matched to a gene. There are 13 residues in the CDR3. The CDR3 loop reads CASSFKGAGGYTF. CDR3 bases: TGTGCCAGCAGTTTCAAGGGGGCGGGTGGCTACACCTTC.